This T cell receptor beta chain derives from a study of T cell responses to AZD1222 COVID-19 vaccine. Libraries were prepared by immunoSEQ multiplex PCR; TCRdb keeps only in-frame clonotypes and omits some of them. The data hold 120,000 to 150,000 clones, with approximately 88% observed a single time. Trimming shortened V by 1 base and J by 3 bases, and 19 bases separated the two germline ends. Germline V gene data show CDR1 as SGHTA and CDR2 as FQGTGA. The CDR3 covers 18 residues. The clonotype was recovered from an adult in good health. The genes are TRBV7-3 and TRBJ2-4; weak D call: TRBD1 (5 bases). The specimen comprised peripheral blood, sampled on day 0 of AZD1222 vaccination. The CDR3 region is CASSLKAWGRSGKNIQYF. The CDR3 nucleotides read TGTGCCAGCAGCTTAAAAGCATGGGGCCGTTCAGGCAAAAACATTCAGTACTTC. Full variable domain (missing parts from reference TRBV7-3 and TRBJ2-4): GAGVSQTPSNKVTEKGKYVELRCDPISGHTALYWYRQSLGQGPEFLIYFQGTGAADDSGLPNDRFFAVRPEGSVSTLKIQRTERGDSAVYLCASSLKAWGRSGKNIQYFGAGTRLSVL.